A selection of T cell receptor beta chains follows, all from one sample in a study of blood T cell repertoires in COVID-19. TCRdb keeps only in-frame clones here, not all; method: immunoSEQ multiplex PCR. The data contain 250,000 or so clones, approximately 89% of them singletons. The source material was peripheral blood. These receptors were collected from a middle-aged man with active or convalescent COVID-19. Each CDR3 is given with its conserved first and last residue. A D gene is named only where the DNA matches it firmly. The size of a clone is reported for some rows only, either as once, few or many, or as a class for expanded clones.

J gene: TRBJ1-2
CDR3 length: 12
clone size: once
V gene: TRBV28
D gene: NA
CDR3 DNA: TGTGCCAGCAGTGAGGGTGATCGGGGCTACACCTTC
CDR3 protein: CASSEGDRGYTF

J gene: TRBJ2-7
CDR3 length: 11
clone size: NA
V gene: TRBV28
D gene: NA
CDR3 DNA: TGTGCCAGCAGTTTATCGAGGAAGCAGTACTTC
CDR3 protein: CASSLSRKQYF

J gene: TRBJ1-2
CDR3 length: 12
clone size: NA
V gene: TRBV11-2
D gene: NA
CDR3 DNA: TGTGCCAGCAGCTTAGGTCAGGGGCTCTCCACCTTC
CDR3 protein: CASSLGQGLSTF

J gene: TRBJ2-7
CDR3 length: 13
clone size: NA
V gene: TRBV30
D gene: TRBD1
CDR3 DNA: TGTGCCTGGAGTGCCGGGACAGCCTACGAGCAGTACTTC
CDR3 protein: CAWSAGTAYEQYF

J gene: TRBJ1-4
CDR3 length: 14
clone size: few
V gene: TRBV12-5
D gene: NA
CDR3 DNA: TGTGCTAGTGGTTCGGACTGGCGGGGCGAAAAACTGTTTTTT
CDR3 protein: CASGSDWRGEKLFF

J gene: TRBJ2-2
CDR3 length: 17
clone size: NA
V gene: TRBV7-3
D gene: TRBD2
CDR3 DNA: TGTGCCAGCAGCTCGACTAGCGGGAGATTGAACACCGGGGAGCTGTTTTTT
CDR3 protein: CASSSTSGRLNTGELFF

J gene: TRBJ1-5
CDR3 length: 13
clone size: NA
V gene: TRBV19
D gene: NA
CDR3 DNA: TGTGCCAGTACGACAGCTTTCGTACAGCCCCAGCATTTT
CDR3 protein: CASTTAFVQPQHF

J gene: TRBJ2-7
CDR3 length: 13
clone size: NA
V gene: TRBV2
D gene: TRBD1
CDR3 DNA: TGTGCCAGCAGGGGGGACAGCTCCTACGAGCAGTACTTC
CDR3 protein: CASRGDSSYEQYF

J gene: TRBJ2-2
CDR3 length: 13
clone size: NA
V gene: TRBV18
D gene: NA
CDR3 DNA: TGTGCCAGCTCACCTGGGGCCTCCGGGGAGCTGTTTTTT
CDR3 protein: CASSPGASGELFF

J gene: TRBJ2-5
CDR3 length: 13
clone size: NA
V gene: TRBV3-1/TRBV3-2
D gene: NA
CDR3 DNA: TGTGCCAGCAGCTTCCAGGGTGGAGAGACCCAGTACTTC
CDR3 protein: CASSFQGGETQYF

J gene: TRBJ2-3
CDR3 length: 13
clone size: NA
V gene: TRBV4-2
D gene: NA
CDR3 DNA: TGTGCCAGCAGCCAAGATTCCGCGAATACGCAGTATTTT
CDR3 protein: CASSQDSANTQYF

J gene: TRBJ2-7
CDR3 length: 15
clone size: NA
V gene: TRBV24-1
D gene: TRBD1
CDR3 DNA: TGTGCCACCAGTGATTCGGACAGGGAGTACGAGGAGCAGTACTTC
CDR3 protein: CATSDSDREYEEQYF

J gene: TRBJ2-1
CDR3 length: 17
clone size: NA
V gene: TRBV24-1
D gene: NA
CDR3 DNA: TGTGCCACCAGTGATTCAAGTAGTGTAGCGGTCCTAAATGAGCAGTTCTTC
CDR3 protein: CATSDSSSVAVLNEQFF

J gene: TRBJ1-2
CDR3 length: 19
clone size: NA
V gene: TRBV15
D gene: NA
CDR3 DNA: TGTGCCACCCGTGGAGAGGCGAAAGGTTTAAGGACATTCCACTATGGCTACACCTTC
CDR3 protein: CATRGEAKGLRTFHYGYTF

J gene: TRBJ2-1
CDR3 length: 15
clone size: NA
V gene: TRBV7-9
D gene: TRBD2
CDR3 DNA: TGTGCCAGCAGCTTTCTAGCGGGGGGAGGGGATGAGCAGTTCTTC
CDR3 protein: CASSFLAGGGDEQFF

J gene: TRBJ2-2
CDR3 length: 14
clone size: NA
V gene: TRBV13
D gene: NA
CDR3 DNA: TGTGCCAGCAGCCCCAGTGGGGGGACCGGGGAGCTGTTTTTT
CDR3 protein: CASSPSGGTGELFF

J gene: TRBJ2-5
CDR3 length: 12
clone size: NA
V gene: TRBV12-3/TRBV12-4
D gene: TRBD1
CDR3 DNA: TGTGCCAGCAGGAGGGGGCAGGAGACCCAGTACTTC
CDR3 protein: CASRRGQETQYF

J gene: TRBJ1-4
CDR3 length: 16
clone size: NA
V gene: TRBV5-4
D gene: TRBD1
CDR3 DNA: TGTGCCGGGGGGACAGAGGCACTCTCAACTAATGAAAAACTGTTTTTT
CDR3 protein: CAGGTEALSTNEKLFF

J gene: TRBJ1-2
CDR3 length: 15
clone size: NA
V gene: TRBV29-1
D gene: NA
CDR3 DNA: TGCAGCGTTGATTCGGGGGGACGGGCTAACTATGGCTACACCTTC
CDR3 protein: CSVDSGGRANYGYTF

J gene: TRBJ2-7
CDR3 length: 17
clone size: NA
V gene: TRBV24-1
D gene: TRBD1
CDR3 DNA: TGTGCCACCAGTGATCCAACGGGACAGGAGAGCTCCTACGAGCAGTACTTC
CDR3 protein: CATSDPTGQESSYEQYF

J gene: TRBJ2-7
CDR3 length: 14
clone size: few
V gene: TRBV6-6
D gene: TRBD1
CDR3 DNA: TGTGCCAGCGCGGGACAGGCCATCGCCTACGAGCAGTACTTC
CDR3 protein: CASAGQAIAYEQYF

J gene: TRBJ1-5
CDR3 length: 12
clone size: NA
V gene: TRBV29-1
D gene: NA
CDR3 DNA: TGCAGCGTTGCAGGGTTCAATCAGCCCCAGCATTTT
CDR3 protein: CSVAGFNQPQHF

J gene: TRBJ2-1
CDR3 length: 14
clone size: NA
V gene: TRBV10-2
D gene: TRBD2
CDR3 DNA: TGCGCCAGCAGTGCCCGGCGGGGGAACAATGAGCAGTTCTTC
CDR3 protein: CASSARRGNNEQFF

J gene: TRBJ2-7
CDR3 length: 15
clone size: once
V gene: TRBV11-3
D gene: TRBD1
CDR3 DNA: TGTGCCAGCAGCCTCGGGACAGGGGGCTCCTACGAGCAGTACTTC
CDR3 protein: CASSLGTGGSYEQYF

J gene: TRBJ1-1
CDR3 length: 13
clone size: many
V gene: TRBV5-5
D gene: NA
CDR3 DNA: TGTGCCAGCAGCTTGTGGACATTCACTGAAGCTTTCTTT
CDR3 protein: CASSLWTFTEAFF

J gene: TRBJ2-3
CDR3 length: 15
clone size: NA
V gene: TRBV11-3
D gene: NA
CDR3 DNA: TGTGCCAGCAGCTTGTTCGACAGTGGCACAGATACGCAGTATTTT
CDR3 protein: CASSLFDSGTDTQYF

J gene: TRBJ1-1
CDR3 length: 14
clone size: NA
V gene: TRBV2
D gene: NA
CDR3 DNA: TGTGCCAGCAGTCGCGACAGTCCGGACACTGAAGCTTTCTTT
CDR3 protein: CASSRDSPDTEAFF

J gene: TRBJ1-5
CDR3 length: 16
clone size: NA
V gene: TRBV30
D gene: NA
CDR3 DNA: TGTGCCTGGAGTCCAAGGGGGGGCCACAGCAATCAGCCCCAGCATTTT
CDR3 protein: CAWSPRGGHSNQPQHF

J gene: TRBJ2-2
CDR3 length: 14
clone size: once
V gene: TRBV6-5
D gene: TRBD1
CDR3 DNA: TGTGCCAGCTTGGGACAGGGGGCGACCGGGGAGCTGTTTTTT
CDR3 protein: CASLGQGATGELFF

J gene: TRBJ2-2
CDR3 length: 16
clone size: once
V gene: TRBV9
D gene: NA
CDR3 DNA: TGTGCCAGCAGCGTAGAGGGCAGGGTATTGGGCGGGGAGCTGTTTTTT
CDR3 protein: CASSVEGRVLGGELFF

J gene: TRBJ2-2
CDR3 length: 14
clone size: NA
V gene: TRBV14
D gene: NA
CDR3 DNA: TGTGCCAGCAGCTCACTAACCCTGCCCGGGGAGCTGTTTTTT
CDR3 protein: CASSSLTLPGELFF

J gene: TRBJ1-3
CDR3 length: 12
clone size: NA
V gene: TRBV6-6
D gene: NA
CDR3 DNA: TGTGCCAGCAGCCTCGGGGGGACCACCATATATTTT
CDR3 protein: CASSLGGTTIYF

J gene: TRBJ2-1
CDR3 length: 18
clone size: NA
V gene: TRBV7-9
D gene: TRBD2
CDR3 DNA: TGTGCCAGCAGCTCCGCGACTGTAGCGGGAGGGCGAGGCGGTGAGCAGTTCTTC
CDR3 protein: CASSSATVAGGRGGEQFF

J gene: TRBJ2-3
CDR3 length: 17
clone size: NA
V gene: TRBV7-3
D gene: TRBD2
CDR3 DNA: TGTGCCAGCAGCACGACGACTAGCGGGCCGAGCACAGATACGCAGTATTTT
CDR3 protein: CASSTTTSGPSTDTQYF

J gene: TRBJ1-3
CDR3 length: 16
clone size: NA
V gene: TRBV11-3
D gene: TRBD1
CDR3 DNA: TGTGCCAGCAGCTTCTCCGGGACAGGGGCTGGAAACACCATATATTTT
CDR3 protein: CASSFSGTGAGNTIYF

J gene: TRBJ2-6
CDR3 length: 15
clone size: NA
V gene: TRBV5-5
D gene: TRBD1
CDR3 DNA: TGTGCCAGCAGTCGGGACAGCTCTGGGGCCAACGTCCTGACTTTC
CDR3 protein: CASSRDSSGANVLTF

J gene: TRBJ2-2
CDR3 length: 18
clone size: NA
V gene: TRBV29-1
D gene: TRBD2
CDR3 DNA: TGCAGCGTTGACACGGCACCGGGGGGGATGGGGGACACCGGGGAGCTGTTTTTT
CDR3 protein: CSVDTAPGGMGDTGELFF

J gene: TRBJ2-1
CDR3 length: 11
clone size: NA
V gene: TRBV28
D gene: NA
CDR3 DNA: TGTGCCAGCAGTGGCTTGGGCGAGCAGTTCTTC
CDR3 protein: CASSGLGEQFF

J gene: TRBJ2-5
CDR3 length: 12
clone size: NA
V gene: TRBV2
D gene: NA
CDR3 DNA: TGTGCCAGCAGTGCGCGGGGGCTTACCCAGTACTTC
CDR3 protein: CASSARGLTQYF

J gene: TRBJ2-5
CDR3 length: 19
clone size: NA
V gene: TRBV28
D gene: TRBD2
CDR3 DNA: TGTGCCAGCAGTTCATACATCCGACGCGGACTAGCGACCCAAGAGACCCAGTACTTC
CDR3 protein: CASSSYIRRGLATQETQYF

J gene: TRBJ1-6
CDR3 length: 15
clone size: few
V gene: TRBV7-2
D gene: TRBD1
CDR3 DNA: TGTGCCAGCAGCTACGGACAGGGGGTCGGTTCACCCCTCCACTTT
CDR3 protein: CASSYGQGVGSPLHF

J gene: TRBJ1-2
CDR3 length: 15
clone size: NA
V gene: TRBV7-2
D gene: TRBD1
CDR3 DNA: TGTGCCAGCAGCCAGGGACAGGGGACGAACTATGGCTACACCTTC
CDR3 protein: CASSQGQGTNYGYTF

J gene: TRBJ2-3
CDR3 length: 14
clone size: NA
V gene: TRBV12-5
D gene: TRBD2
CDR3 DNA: TGTGCTAGTGGGACTAGCGGGAGCACAGATACGCAGTATTTT
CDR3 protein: CASGTSGSTDTQYF

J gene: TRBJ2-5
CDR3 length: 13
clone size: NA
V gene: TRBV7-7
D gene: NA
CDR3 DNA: TGTGCTAGCAGTCCTAACTTTCAAGAGACCCAGTACTTC
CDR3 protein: CASSPNFQETQYF

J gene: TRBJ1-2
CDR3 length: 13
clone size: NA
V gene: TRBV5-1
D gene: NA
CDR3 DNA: TGCGCCAGCAGCCCTGGGGGCGAGTATAGCTACACCTTC
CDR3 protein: CASSPGGEYSYTF

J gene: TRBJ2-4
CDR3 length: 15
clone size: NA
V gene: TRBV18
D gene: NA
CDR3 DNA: TGTGCCAGCTCACCACCGACCGGGATCGGAAACATTCAGTACTTC
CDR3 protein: CASSPPTGIGNIQYF

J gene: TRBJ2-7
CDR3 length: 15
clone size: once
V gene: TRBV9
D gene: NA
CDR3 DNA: TGTGCCAGCAGCGTAGATGACAGCCTGGGATACGAGCAGTACTTC
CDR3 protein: CASSVDDSLGYEQYF

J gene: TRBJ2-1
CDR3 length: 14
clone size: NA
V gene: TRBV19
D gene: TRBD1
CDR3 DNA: TGTGCCAGTAGTAAAGAGACAGGGAAGGATGAGCAGTTCTTC
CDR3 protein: CASSKETGKDEQFF